This record concerns one TCR beta chain sequence. Antigen: not known. Expansion with viral peptide pools was applied to antigen-specific CD4+ T cells by the ViraFEST assay prior to sequencing. CD4+ T cells were isolated after around 10 days of culture. A positive SARS-CoV-2 PCR test fell between March and December 2020. Wells containing a few million PBMC each were cultured with approximately 9.2 IU/ml IL-2 and approximately 9.6 ug/ml peptides. Repertoires were generated with immunoSEQ multiplex PCR, while TCRdb's copy carries only in-frame clones and drops some. The sample records around 26,000 clones, about 84% being singletons. This sample was included in a study of vaccination effects on CD4 cells after COVID-19. Whole-study context: Each participant received a vaccine that was either BNT162b2 or mRNA-1273, given as two doses. Study results and caveats: Recruitment yielded few convalescent patients, and the study had no early post-infection timepoints.

Germline values: CDR1 SEHNR, CDR2 FQNEAQ (reference sequence). V was shortened by 7 bases and J by 0 bases, with 13 bases between the two germline ends. The CDR3 covers 15 residues. The sample in question was CD4+ T cells from PBMCs cultured with HCoV-NL63 spike peptides, obtained before COVID-19 vaccination. The TCR originated in a human donor who had a prior SARS-CoV-2 infection. The rearrangement uses TRBV7-9 and TRBJ2-1, with D perhaps TRBD1 (6 bases). In DNA, the CDR3 is TGTGCCAGCAACCAAGGGACAAGCTCCTACAATGAGCAGTTCTTC. It is translated as CASNQGTSSYNEQFF.